A selection of T cell receptor beta chains follows, all from one sample in a study of shared T cell receptors in the human thymus. The data were produced by immunoSEQ multiplex PCR, yet TCRdb's version contains in-frame clones alone and is incomplete. Seen here are 500,000 to 550,000 clones, around 78% observed once, and the top ten hold more than 0.01%. These data are also associated with another study on human thymus T cells.

Sequences were obtained from thymocytes. Source of these receptors: a boy younger than two with a congenital heart defect. Both conserved end residues are part of each CDR3. The D gene is left open where the match is weak. The size field is filled for only some rows; it gives once, few, many or a size class.

j_gene | v_gene | abundance | d_gene | CDR3aa | CDR3nt
TRBJ2-2 | TRBV18 | once | TRBD2 | CASRGSVPRRGSGELFF | TGTGCCAGCAGGGGTTCCGTCCCCCGGCGGGGGAGCGGGGAGCTGTTTTTT
TRBJ1-1 | TRBV10-3 | - | - | CAISESSLNTEAFF | TGTGCCATCAGTGAGTCTAGCCTGAACACTGAAGCTTTCTTT
TRBJ2-2 | TRBV28 | - | - | CASSLSANPGELFF | TGTGCCAGCAGTTTATCCGCGAACCCCGGGGAGCTGTTTTTT
TRBJ1-1 | TRBV5-4 | - | - | CASTYLDRSMNTEAFF | TGTGCCAGCACCTATCTAGACAGAAGCATGAACACTGAAGCTTTCTTT
TRBJ2-7 | TRBV6-5 | once | TRBD2 | CASSSGEREGCYEQYF | TGTGCCAGCAGTTCAGGGGAGCGGGAGGGATGTTACGAGCAGTACTTC
TRBJ1-1 | TRBV2 | - | TRBD1 | CASSTDRGGTEAFF | TGTGCCAGCAGTACCGACAGGGGCGGCACTGAAGCTTTCTTT
TRBJ2-6 | TRBV12-5 | once | TRBD2 | CASGLLSGLADSGANVLTF | TGTGCTAGTGGTCTACTCTCGGGACTAGCGGACTCTGGGGCCAACGTCCTGACTTTC
TRBJ1-3 | TRBV2 | once | TRBD1 | CASTQRGALRQGRNTIYF | TGTGCCAGCACTCAGAGGGGGGCCCTAAGACAGGGGCGAAACACCATATATTTT
TRBJ1-5 | TRBV5-1 | - | - | CASSLDPSYQPQHF | TGCGCCAGCAGCTTGGATCCCTCCTATCAGCCCCAGCATTTT
TRBJ2-3 | TRBV4-3 | - | TRBD2 | CASSRLAGGVTDTQYF | TGCGCCAGCAGCCGCCTTGCGGGAGGGGTCACAGATACGCAGTATTTT
TRBJ1-2 | TRBV6-6 | - | TRBD1 | CASSYSDRNHYGYTF | TGTGCCAGCAGTTACTCGGACAGGAACCACTATGGCTACACCTTC
TRBJ2-7 | TRBV10-3 | once | TRBD2 | CAISEGLAISSYEQYF | TGTGCCATCAGTGAGGGACTAGCGATAAGCTCCTACGAGCAGTACTTC
TRBJ2-1 | TRBV14 | - | TRBD2 | CASSQGIGWGGSYNEQFF | TGTGCCAGCAGCCAAGGAATAGGTTGGGGGGGCTCCTACAATGAGCAGTTCTTC
TRBJ2-5 | TRBV4-3 | - | - | CASSPGLAGETQYF | TGCGCCAGCAGCCCGGGACTGGCGGGTGAGACCCAGTACTTC